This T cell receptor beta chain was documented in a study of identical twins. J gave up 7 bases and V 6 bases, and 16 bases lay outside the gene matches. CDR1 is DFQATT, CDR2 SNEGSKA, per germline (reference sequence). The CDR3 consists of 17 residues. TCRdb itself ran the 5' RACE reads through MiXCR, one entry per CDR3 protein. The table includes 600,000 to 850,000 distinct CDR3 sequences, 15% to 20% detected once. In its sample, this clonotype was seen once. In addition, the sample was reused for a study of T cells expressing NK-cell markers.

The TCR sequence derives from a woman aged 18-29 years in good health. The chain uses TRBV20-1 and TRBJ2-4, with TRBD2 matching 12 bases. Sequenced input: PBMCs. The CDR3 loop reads CSAEIPGLAGGRNIQYF. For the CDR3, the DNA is TGCAGTGCCGAGATTCCGGGGCTAGCGGGAGGGAGGAACATTCAGTACTTC.